A single sample is the source of the 5 T cell receptor beta chains below, sequenced in a study of blood T cell repertoires in COVID-19. Using immunoSEQ multiplex PCR, the repertoire was profiled, and TCRdb retains in-frame clones only, with some absent. This sample carries fewer than 150,000 clones, 75% to 85% of them seen once, and the ten largest clones take 2.5% to 3%. The sequenced material came from peripheral blood. The origin of the receptors is a man aged 50 or older with acute or convalescent COVID-19.

This clone was observed a handful of times. The chain combines TRBV7-2 with TRBJ2-7; 7 nucleotides align to TRBD2. J was trimmed by 3 bases and V by 0 bases; bases with no gene match: 5. The CDR3 contains 15 residues. Germline values: CDR1 SGHTA, CDR2 FQGNSA. Here the CDR3 DNA reads TGTGCCAGCAGCTTAGCCGGGACTACAGGCTACGAGCAGTACTTC. Residues: CASSLAGTTGYEQYF.

This clone showed up just a few times. J is TRBJ2-1 and V is TRBV29-1; TRBD2 aligns across 9 bases. The germline gives CDR1 SQVTM, CDR2 ANQGSEA. Germline trimming cut 7 bases from V and 3 bases from J; bases unmatched to any gene: 10. This CDR3 contains 15 residues. Written as DNA, the CDR3 is TGCAGCGCCGCGACTAGCGGAACTTACTACAATGAGCAGTTCTTC. It specifies CSAATSGTYYNEQFF.

The CDR3 spells CASSIVLNTEAFF. The DNA of the CDR3 is TGTGCCAGTAGTATAGTCTTGAACACTGAAGCTTTCTTT. The chain combines TRBV19 with TRBJ1-1; D remains ambiguous. The CDR3 sequence is 13 residues long. Trimming stripped 1 base from V and 0 bases from J, with 3 bases between. In germline, CDR1 is LNHDA, CDR2 SQIVND (reference sequence).

V and J are TRBV3-1 (or the pseudogene TRBV3-2) and TRBJ1-6, with 8 bases matching TRBD1. This CDR3 is 17 amino acids long. Germline CDR1 reads LGHDT; CDR2 reads YNNKEL (reference sequence). The V gene end was trimmed by 5 bases and the J gene end by 5 bases; junction bases not matched to a gene: 11. In DNA form, the CDR3 reads TGTGCCAGCAGCGCTTATGGACAGGGAGTCAATAATTCACCCCTCCACTTT. Amino acid sequence: CASSAYGQGVNNSPLHF.

CDR3 bases: TGTGCCAGCAGCAACTTTCGCCACGACGAGCAGTACTTC. Protein sequence: CASSNFRHDEQYF. This rearrangement joins TRBV16 to TRBJ2-7; D is uncertain. This CDR3 comprises 13 residues. V gave up 5 bases and J gave up 5 bases, with 13 bases separating them. Germline V lookup: CDR1 KGHSY, CDR2 FQNENV.